The TCR beta chain under discussion was sequenced for a study of CD8 T cells in Susac syndrome. Turning to the study itself: When their blood was taken, the Susac syndrome patients had either not yet had any therapy, were taking corticosteroids, or were taking intravenous immunoglobulin alone.

Study-level results: The CD4+ T cell repertoire of patients with Susac syndrome showed no detectable clonal expansion.

Sequencing targeted TCR beta in T cells from blood (CD8+ and CD4+). Recently defined diagnostic criteria classed the Susac syndrome patients as definite or probable. Points on this clonotype: What it binds is not known.

Random hexamers primed reverse transcription of 0.5 to 1 ug RNA. TCRdb passed the immunoSEQ multiplex PCR reads through MiXCR, listing each CDR3 protein once. Of approximately 190,000 distinct CDR3 sequences in the sample, 95% were seen once. The source is a human donor with Susac syndrome. Sequencing used CD4+ T cells from PBMCs.

CDR3: CASSGMYEQYF. CDR3 nucleotides: TGTGCCAGCAGCGGCATGTACGAGCAGTACTTC. The chain recombines TRBV7-2 with TRBJ2-7; D is uncertain. Deletions cut 5 bases from V and 4 bases from J, with 6 bases between. CDR1 and CDR2 from the germline V gene are SGHTA and FQGNSA. CDR3 length: 11 residues. The variable domain in full, with the rest retrieved from reference TRBV7-2 and TRBJ2-7, is GAGVSQSPSNKVTEKGKDVELRCDPISGHTALYWYRQSLGQGLEFLIYFQGNSAPDKSGLPSDRFSAERTGGSVSTLTIQRTQQEDSAVYLCASSGMYEQYFGPGTRLTVT.